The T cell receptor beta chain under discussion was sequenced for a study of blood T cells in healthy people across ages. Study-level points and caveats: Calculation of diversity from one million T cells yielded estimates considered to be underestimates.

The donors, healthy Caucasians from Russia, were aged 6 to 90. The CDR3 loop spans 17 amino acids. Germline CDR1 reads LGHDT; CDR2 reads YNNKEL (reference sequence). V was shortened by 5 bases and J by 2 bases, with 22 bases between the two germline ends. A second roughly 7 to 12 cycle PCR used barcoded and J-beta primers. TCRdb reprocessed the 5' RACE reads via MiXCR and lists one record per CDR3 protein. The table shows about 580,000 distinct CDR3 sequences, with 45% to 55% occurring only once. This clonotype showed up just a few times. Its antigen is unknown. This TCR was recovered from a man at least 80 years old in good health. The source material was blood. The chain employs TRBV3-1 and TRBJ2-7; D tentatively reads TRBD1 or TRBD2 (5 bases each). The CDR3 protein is CASSGLRDPNPTYEQYF. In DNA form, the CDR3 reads TGTGCCAGCAGCGGTCTCCGGGACCCTAATCCTACCTACGAGCAGTACTTC.